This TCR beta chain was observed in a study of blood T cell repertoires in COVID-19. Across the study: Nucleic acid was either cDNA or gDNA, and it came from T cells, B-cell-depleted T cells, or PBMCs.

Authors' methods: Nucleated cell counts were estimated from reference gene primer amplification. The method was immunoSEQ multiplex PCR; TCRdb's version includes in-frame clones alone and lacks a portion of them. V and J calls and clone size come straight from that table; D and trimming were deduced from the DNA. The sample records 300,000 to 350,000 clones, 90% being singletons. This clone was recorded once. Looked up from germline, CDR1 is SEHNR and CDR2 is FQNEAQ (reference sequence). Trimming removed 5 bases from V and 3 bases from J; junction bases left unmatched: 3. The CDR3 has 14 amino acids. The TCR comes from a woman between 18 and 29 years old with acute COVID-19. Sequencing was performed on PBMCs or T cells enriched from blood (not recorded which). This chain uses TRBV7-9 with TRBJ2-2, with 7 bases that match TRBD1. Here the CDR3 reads CASSQQGYTGELFF. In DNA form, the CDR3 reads TGTGCCAGCAGCCAACAGGGGTACACCGGGGAGCTGTTTTTT. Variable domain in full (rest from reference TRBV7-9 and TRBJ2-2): DTGVSQNPRHKITKRGQNVTFRCDPISEHNRLYWYRQTLGQGPEFLTYFQNEAQLEKSRLLSDRFSAERPKGSFSTLEIQRTEQGDSAMYLCASSQQGYTGELFFGEGSRLTVL.